This entry lists 4 T cell receptor beta chains sequenced from one sample in a study of blood T cell repertoires in COVID-19. Produced via immunoSEQ multiplex PCR; TCRdb's table is partial and in-frame only. The repertoire includes around 130,000 clones, more than 75% of them detected once, and roughly 4% sits in the top ten. The sample was peripheral blood. The receptors stem from a woman of 80 years or more with acute or convalescent COVID-19.

The J gene is TRBJ2-1, the V gene TRBV10-3, with 11 bases matching TRBD2. CDR3 length equals 17 residues. Trimming took 2 bases from V and 10 from J; bases not matched to a gene: 13. Germline CDR1 is ENHRY and CDR2 is SYGVKD. This CDR3 reads CAISEGPGLAARLEQFF. CDR3 DNA: TGTGCCATCAGTGAGGGACCGGGACTAGCGGCTCGCCTAGAGCAGTTCTTC.

The chain recombines TRBV5-4 with TRBJ1-4; D is possibly TRBD1 (5 bases). CDR1 SGHNT and CDR2 YYREEE come from the germline V gene (reference sequence). The CDR3 has 17 residues. Trimming cost V 4 bases and J 2 bases, with 18 bases left between them. DNA for the CDR3: TGTGCCAGCAGCGCGGACCCGCCGGGGGTTACTAATGAAAAACTGTTTTTT. This encodes CASSADPPGVTNEKLFF. Drawing the rest from reference TRBV5-4 and TRBJ1-4, the complete variable domain is ETGVTQSPTHLIKTRGQQVTLRCSSQSGHNTVSWYQQALGQGPQFIFQYYREEENGRGNFPPRFSGLQFPNYSSELNVNALELDDSALYLCASSADPPGVTNEKLFFGSGTQLSVL.

This clone was detected only once. The chain uses TRBV24-1 and TRBJ2-7; 10 bases match TRBD1. In germline, CDR1 is KGHDR, CDR2 SFDVKD. The V and J ends lost 6 bases and 3 bases, in that order; junction bases with no gene match: 16. The length of the CDR3 is 18 residues. The CDR3: CATSRTNKDRGPDYEQYF. The DNA of the CDR3 is TGTGCCACCAGTAGGACAAACAAAGACAGGGGGCCAGACTACGAGCAGTACTTC.

The V call is TRBV20-1, the J call TRBJ2-5, with a weak D call TRBD1 (6 bases). The CDR3 has 11 amino acids. Germline CDR1 and CDR2: DFQATT and SNEGSKA (reference sequence). Here the CDR3 DNA reads TGCAGCCCCTCGCTGACAGGGACCCAGTACTTC. Translating gives CSPSLTGTQYF.